This TCR beta chain was obtained from a study of early T cells in non-severe SARS-CoV-2 infection. TCRdb called the 5' RACE reads again in MiXCR, with one record for every CDR3 protein. The top ten clones hold about a fifth of a sample with approximately 110,000 distinct CDR3 sequences, approximately 15% of them seen once. Trimming cost V 5 bases and J 4 bases; bases outside gene matches: 11. This CDR3 is 18 amino acids long. Germline CDR1 and CDR2: SGHVS and FQNEAQ. The receptor's source is an adult who was a healthcare worker with PCR-confirmed SARS-CoV-2 infection or an uninfected control (not recorded which). This rearrangement joins TRBV7-8 to TRBJ2-3; 14 bases align to TRBD2. The specimen sequenced was whole blood. The CDR3 sequence: CASSHRLAGGRRADTQYF. In DNA form, the CDR3 reads TGTGCCAGCAGCCATCGACTAGCGGGGGGGAGGAGGGCAGATACGCAGTATTTT.